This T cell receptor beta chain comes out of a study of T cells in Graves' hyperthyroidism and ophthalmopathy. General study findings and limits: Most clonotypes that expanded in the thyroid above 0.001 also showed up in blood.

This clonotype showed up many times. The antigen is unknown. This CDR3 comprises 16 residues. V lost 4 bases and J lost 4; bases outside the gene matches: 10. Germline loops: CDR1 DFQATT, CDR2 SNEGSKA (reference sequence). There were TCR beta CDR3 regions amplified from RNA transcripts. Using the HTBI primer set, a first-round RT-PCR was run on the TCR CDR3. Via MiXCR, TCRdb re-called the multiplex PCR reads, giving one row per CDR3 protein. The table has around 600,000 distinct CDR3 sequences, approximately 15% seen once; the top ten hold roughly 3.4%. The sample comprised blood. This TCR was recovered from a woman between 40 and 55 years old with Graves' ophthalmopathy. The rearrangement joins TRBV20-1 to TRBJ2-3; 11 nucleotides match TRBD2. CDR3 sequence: CSAMTGSGGAADTQYF. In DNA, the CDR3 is TGCAGTGCTATGACTGGTAGCGGGGGGGCCGCAGATACGCAGTATTTT.